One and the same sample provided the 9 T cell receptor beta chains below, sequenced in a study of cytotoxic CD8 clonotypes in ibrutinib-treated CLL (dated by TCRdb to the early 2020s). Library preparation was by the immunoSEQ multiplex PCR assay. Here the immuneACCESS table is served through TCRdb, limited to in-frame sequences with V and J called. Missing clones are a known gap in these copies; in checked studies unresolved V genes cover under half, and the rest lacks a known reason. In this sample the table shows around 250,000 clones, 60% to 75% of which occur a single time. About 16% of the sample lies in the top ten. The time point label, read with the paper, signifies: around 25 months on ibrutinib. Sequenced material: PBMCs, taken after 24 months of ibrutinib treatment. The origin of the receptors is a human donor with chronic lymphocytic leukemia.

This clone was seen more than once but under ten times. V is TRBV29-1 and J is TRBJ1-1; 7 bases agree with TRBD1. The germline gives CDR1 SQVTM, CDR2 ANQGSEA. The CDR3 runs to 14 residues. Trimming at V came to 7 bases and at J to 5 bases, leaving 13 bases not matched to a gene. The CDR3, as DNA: TGCAGCGACCGTCCGGGACAGATAGGTACTGAAGCTTTCTTT. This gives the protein CSDRPGQIGTEAFF.

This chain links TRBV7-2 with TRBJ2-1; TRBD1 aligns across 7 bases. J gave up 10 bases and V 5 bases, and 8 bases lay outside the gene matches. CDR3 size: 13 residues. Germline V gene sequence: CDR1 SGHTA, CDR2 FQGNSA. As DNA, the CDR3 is TGTGCCAGCAGCCCCAAGGGACAGTTCGAGCAGTTCTTC. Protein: CASSPKGQFEQFF.

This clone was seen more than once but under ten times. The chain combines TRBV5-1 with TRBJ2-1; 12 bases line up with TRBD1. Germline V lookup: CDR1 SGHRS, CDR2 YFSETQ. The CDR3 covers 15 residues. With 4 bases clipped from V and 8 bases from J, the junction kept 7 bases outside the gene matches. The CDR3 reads CASSPGQGARHEQFF. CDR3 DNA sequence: TGCGCCAGCAGCCCGGGACAGGGGGCGCGACATGAGCAGTTCTTC.

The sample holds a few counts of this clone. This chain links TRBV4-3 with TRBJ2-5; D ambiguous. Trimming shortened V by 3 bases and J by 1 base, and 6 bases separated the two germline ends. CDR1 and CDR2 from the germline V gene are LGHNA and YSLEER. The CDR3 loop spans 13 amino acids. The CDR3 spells CASSQRTQETQYF. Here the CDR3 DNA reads TGCGCCAGCAGCCAGCGGACCCAAGAGACCCAGTACTTC.

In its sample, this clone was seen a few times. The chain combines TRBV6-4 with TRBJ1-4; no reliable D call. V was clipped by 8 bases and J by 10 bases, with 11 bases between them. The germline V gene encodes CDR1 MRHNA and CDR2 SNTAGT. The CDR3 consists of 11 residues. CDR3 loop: CASYFNIKLFF. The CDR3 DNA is TGTGCCAGCTACTTTAACATAAAACTGTTTTTT.

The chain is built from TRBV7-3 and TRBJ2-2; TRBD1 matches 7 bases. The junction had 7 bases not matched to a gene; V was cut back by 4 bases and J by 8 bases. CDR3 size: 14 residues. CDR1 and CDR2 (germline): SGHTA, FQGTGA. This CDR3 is CASSSTTGEGELFF. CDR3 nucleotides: TGTGCCAGCAGCTCCACTACAGGGGAAGGGGAGCTGTTTTTT.

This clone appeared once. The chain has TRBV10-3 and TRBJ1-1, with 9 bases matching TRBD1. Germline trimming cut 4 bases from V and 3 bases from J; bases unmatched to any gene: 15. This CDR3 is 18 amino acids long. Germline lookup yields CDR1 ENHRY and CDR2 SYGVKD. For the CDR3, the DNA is TGTGCCATCAGTGGGGGGACCTTACAGGGGGCGTCCGACACTGAAGCTTTCTTT. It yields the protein CAISGGTLQGASDTEAFF.

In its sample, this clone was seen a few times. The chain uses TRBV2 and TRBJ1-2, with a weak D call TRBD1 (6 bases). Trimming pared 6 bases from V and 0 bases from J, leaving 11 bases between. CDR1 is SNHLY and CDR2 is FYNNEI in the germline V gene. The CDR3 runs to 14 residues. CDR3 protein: CASSVQGPNYGYTF. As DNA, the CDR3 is TGTGCCAGCAGCGTACAGGGTCCTAACTATGGCTACACCTTC.

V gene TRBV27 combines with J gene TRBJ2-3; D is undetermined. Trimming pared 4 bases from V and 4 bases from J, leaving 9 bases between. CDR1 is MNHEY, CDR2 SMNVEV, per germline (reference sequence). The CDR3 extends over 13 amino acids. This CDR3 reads CASSWGSPDTQYF. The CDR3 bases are TGTGCCAGCAGTTGGGGTAGCCCAGATACGCAGTATTTT.